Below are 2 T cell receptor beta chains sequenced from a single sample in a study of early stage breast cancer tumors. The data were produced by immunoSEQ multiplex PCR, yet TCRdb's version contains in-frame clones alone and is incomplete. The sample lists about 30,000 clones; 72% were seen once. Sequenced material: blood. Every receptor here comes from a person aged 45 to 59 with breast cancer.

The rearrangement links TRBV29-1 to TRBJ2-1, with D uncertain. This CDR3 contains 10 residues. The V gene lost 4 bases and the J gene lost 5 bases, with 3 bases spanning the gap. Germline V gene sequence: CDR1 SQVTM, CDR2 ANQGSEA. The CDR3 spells CSVVNNEQFF. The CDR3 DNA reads TGCAGCGTTGTAAACAATGAGCAGTTCTTC.

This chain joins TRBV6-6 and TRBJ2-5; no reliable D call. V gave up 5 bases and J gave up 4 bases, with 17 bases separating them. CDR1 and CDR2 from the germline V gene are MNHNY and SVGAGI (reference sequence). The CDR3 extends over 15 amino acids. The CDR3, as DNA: TGTGCCAGCAGTCAGGTAAAGGACCTGAGAGAGACCCAGTACTTC. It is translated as CASSQVKDLRETQYF.